A single sample is the source of the 24 T cell receptor beta chains below, sequenced in a study of shared T cell receptors in the human thymus. The protocol was immunoSEQ multiplex PCR, while the TCRdb copy is restricted to in-frame clones and leaves out a portion. The repertoire holds about 540,000 clones, with about 84% as singletons. These data were likewise used in another study, on human thymus T cells.

Sequences were obtained from thymocytes. The source of these receptors is a boy in the first two years of life with a congenital heart defect.

The V and J genes are TRBV10-2 and TRBJ2-7; 10 bases are a match to TRBD2. Germline trimming cut 11 bases from V and 7 bases from J; bases unmatched to any gene: 5. The CDR3 contains 11 residues. The germline gives CDR1 WSHSY, CDR2 SAAADI. The CDR3 DNA is TGCGCCGCCCGACTAGCGGGTGAGCAGTACTTC. Its translation: CAARLAGEQYF.

The V gene is TRBV5-1, the J gene TRBJ2-6; 7 nucleotides line up with TRBD1. Trimming removed 3 bases from V and 2 bases from J; junction bases left unmatched: 11. This CDR3 comprises 18 residues. Germline V lookup: CDR1 SGHRS, CDR2 YFSETQ. CDR3 DNA sequence: TGCGCCAGCAGCTCACGGACAGGCCCCAGGGCTGGGGCCAACGTCCTGACTTTC. Encoded protein: CASSSRTGPRAGANVLTF.

The gene calls are TRBV20-1 and TRBJ2-5; D uncertain. CDR3 length: 11 amino acids. Trimming took off 2 bases at V and 5 bases at J, with 6 bases between the two ends. The germline V gene encodes CDR1 DFQATT and CDR2 SNEGSKA (reference sequence). This CDR3 reads CSARPPETQYF. The CDR3 coding sequence is TGCAGTGCTAGACCCCCGGAGACCCAGTACTTC.

The rearrangement joins TRBV10-3 to TRBJ2-7; TRBD2 is a possible D gene (6 bases). The germline CDR1 and CDR2 sequences are ENHRY and SYGVKD. The CDR3 sequence is 16 residues long. V lost 0 bases to trimming and J lost 2 bases, with 14 bases between them. CDR3: CAISESPGLSTYEQYF. CDR3 sequence (DNA): TGTGCCATCAGTGAGTCGCCGGGACTTTCTACCTACGAGCAGTACTTC.

The table lists this clone with a count of one. The V call is TRBV7-2, the J call TRBJ2-3; tentatively, D is TRBD1 (6 bases). This CDR3 contains 16 residues. Trimming stripped 1 base from V and 6 bases from J, with 17 bases between. The germline V gene encodes CDR1 SGHTA and CDR2 FQGNSA. CDR3 in amino acids: CASSLEQGRSEDTQYF. The CDR3 DNA reads as TGTGCCAGCAGCTTAGAACAGGGTCGCAGTGAGGATACGCAGTATTTT.

This rearrangement joins TRBV6-1 to TRBJ1-1, with TRBD1 matching over 10 bases. V lost 3 bases and J lost 0; bases outside the gene matches: 7. Germline V gene lookup returns CDR1 MNHNS and CDR2 SASEGT. This CDR3 is 17 amino acids long. The CDR3 reads CASSDLDRGKMNTEAFF. CDR3 in DNA: TGTGCCAGCAGTGATTTGGACAGGGGGAAGATGAACACTGAAGCTTTCTTT.

This clone was seen more than once but under ten times. V and J are TRBV5-1 and TRBJ2-7; 9 bases match TRBD1. The CDR3 consists of 18 residues. The germline V gene has CDR1 SGHRS and CDR2 YFSETQ. V was clipped by 2 bases and J by 2 bases; unmatched bases: 14. CDR3 coding DNA: TGCGCCAGCAGCTTACCGGGACAGGGTGGGTCGGGACCCTACGAGCAGTACTTC. Translation: CASSLPGQGGSGPYEQYF.

V and J are TRBV21-1 and TRBJ1-5. TRBV21-1 represents a pseudogene. CDR3 length equals 15 residues. The chain's CDR3 is CASSKGRRGNQPQHF. As DNA, the CDR3 is TGTGCCAGCAGCAAAGGTAGGAGAGGCAATCAGCCCCAGCATTTT.

The chain employs TRBV10-1 and TRBJ2-7, with 8 bases lining up with TRBD2. V was pared by 0 bases and J by 3 bases, with 7 bases of the junction left unmatched. The CDR3 runs 16 residues. Germline CDR1 is WNHNN and CDR2 is SYGVQD (reference sequence). This CDR3 reads CASSESGREANYEQYF. The CDR3 DNA sequence: TGCGCCAGCAGTGAGTCGGGGCGGGAGGCCAACTACGAGCAGTACTTC.

The table lists this clone with a few counts. The gene calls are TRBV5-4 and TRBJ2-3, with D possibly TRBD1 on 6 matching bases. This CDR3 is 16 amino acids long. The V end lost 4 bases, the J end lost 0 bases, and 15 bases lay between the germline ends. Germline-derived CDR1 and CDR2 are SGHNT and YYREEE (reference sequence). The CDR3 DNA is TGTGCCAGCAGCGGAACAGGGATATCTAGCACAGATACGCAGTATTTT. Protein sequence: CASSGTGISSTDTQYF.

The chain combines TRBV28 with TRBJ1-5; D gene ambiguous. The CDR3 runs to 14 residues. The V end was cut by 9 bases, the J end by 2 bases, with 14 bases between. The V gene's germline CDR1 is MDHEN and CDR2 SYDVKM. CDR3 region: CASVPPGGNQPQHF. DNA of the CDR3: TGTGCCAGTGTCCCCCCGGGTGGCAATCAGCCCCAGCATTTT. The full variable domain, with the rest looked up from reference TRBV28 and TRBJ1-5, is DVKVTQSSRYLVKRTGEKVFLECVQDMDHENMFWYRQDPGLGLRLIYFSYDVKMKEKGDIPEGYSVSREKKERFSLILESASTNQTSMYLCASVPPGGNQPQHFGDGTRLSIL.

CDR3 coding DNA: TGTGCCAGCAGCGGACGGGAGGTCTCAGATACGCAGTATTTT. Translation: CASSGREVSDTQYF. The V gene is TRBV9, the J gene TRBJ2-3, with 7 positions matching TRBD2. The V segment lost 3 bases and the J segment 4 bases; nucleotides outside the gene matches: 5. The germline V gene has CDR1 SGDLS and CDR2 YYNGEE. The CDR3 contains 14 residues.

This clone was detected once. The chain uses TRBV4-1 and TRBJ1-3, with D tentatively TRBD1 (5 bases). CDR1 and CDR2 from the germline V gene are MGHRA and YSYEKL. CDR3 size: 20 residues. The germline V and J ends were trimmed by 4 bases and 0 bases, with 25 bases remaining between them. The CDR3 protein is CASSLFRRQPEFSSGNTIYF. DNA for the CDR3: TGCGCCAGCAGCCTTTTCCGCAGACAGCCCGAGTTTTCCTCTGGAAACACCATATATTTT.

The chain recombines TRBV4-3 with TRBJ2-7; a possible D gene is TRBD2 (7 bases). Germline-derived CDR1 and CDR2 are LGHNA and YSLEER. Deletions cut 1 base from V and 5 bases from J, with 21 bases between. The CDR3 sequence is 17 residues long. CDR3 amino acids: CASSQVPFFGGLHEQYF. CDR3 coding DNA: TGCGCCAGCAGCCAAGTCCCCTTTTTCGGGGGGCTCCACGAGCAGTACTTC.

The genes are TRBV5-1 and TRBJ2-7, with a weak D call TRBD1 (6 bases). Trimming cost V 0 bases and J 4 bases, with 20 bases left between them. Germline CDR1 reads SGHRS; CDR2 reads YFSETQ. The length of the CDR3 is 17 residues. This CDR3 is CASSLVSSDSEPYEQYF. CDR3 coding DNA: TGCGCCAGCAGCTTGGTTTCGTCGGACAGCGAACCGTACGAGCAGTACTTC.

The genes are TRBV28 and TRBJ1-3; TRBD1 is a possible D gene (5 bases). V was shortened by 7 bases and J by 4 bases, with 17 bases between the two germline ends. CDR3 size: 15 residues. Germline V lookup: CDR1 MDHEN, CDR2 SYDVKM. The CDR3 protein is CASTLPPGRGNTIYF. Written as DNA, the CDR3 is TGTGCCAGCACCCTCCCCCCAGGGCGAGGAAACACCATATATTTT.

The chain uses TRBV29-1 and TRBJ2-5; 9 nucleotides line up with TRBD1. V trimming: 3 bases; J trimming: 6 bases; junction bases outside the gene matches: 5. The CDR3 has 13 residues. The germline V gene encodes CDR1 SQVTM and CDR2 ANQGSEA. The CDR3 loop is CSVEGQGKKTQYF. The CDR3 DNA follows: TGCAGCGTTGAGGGACAGGGAAAAAAGACCCAGTACTTC.

The CDR3 region is CASSLALAAYEQYF. CDR3 nucleotides: TGTGCCAGCAGCTTAGCACTAGCGGCCTACGAGCAGTACTTC. The chain joins TRBV11-3 to TRBJ2-7; TRBD2 matches 8 bases. CDR3 length: 14 residues. Germline V CDR1 and CDR2: SGHNT, YENEEA. Trimming cost V 1 base and J 2 bases; bases outside gene matches: 1.

The CDR3 spells CASIAAETGEGYTF. CDR3 nucleotide sequence: TGTGCCAGCATAGCCGCCGAGACAGGGGAGGGCTACACCTTC. This chain joins TRBV25-1 and TRBJ1-2, with 8 nucleotides matching TRBD1. Unmatched junction bases numbered 12, after V lost 7 bases and J lost 8 bases. The V gene's germline CDR1 is MGHDK and CDR2 SYGVNS. This CDR3 has 14 amino acids.

The chain couples TRBV28 to TRBJ2-6, with D possibly being TRBD1 (6 bases). This CDR3 has 16 residues. Trimming shortened V by 5 bases and J by 0 bases, and 11 bases separated the two germline ends. Germline CDR1 and CDR2: MDHEN and SYDVKM. The CDR3 region has the DNA TGTGCCAGCAGTCTTCGGACAGCCTCTGGGGCCAACGTCCTGACTTTC. Translated: CASSLRTASGANVLTF.

The chain employs TRBV15 and TRBJ2-5; 10 bases line up with TRBD2. The CDR3 runs to 13 residues. Germline CDR1 reads LNHNV; CDR2 reads YYDKDF (reference sequence). Losses at the gene ends were 8 bases for V and 6 bases for J; bases not matched to a gene: 6. The CDR3 region has the DNA TGTGCCACCGGTAGCGGGAGGTCCCAGACCCAGTACTTC. Residues: CATGSGRSQTQYF.

This clone was counted between two and nine times. The rearrangement joins TRBV6-6 to TRBJ1-5, with D possibly being TRBD1 (5 bases). The CDR3 sequence is 14 residues long. From germline, CDR1 is MNHNY and CDR2 SVGAGI (reference sequence). V was shortened by 10 bases and J by 5 bases, with 18 bases between the two germline ends. The CDR3 region has the DNA TGTGCCACAAGCGTGGGGCCCGTTGATCAGCCCCAGCATTTT. Protein product: CATSVGPVDQPQHF.

The chain is built from TRBV5-4 and TRBJ1-2; D ambiguous. Trimming removed 7 bases from V and 5 bases from J, with 24 bases in between. The CDR3 length is 16 residues. Germline assignment: CDR1 SGHNT and CDR2 YYREEE (reference sequence). Written as DNA, the CDR3 is TGTGCCAGCGTCTTACTCGATCCAGTGGCGGATTATGGCTACACCTTC. This sequence encodes CASVLLDPVADYGYTF.

CDR3 sequence (DNA): TGTGCCAGCAGCTTAGTATGGCAGGGGGCTCGTAATGAGCAGTTCTTC. Translation gives CASSLVWQGARNEQFF. The J gene is TRBJ2-1, the V gene TRBV5-8; 8 bases match TRBD1. CDR1 and CDR2 from the germline V gene are SGHTS and YDEGEE. The trim removed 2 bases at V and 7 bases at J, leaving 11 bases unmatched. This CDR3 comprises 16 residues.